The 2 T cell receptor beta chains listed next were all sequenced from one sample in a study of somatic mutations in cytotoxic T cells in rheumatoid arthritis. This table comes from immunoSEQ multiplex PCR, and its TCRdb copy is limited to in-frame clones, with some not included. The profile shows more than 25,000 clones, roughly 74% of them singletons. Material: CD8+ T cells sorted from blood. These receptors were collected from a young woman in good health.

This chain links TRBV7-9 with TRBJ1-2; no definite D call. Looked up from germline, CDR1 is SEHNR and CDR2 is FQNEAQ (reference sequence). The CDR3 length is 15 residues. V lost 6 bases to trimming and J lost 4 bases, with 18 bases between them. The CDR3 nucleotides are TGTGCCAGCAGTTACACCACCGGGAGTCTCTATGGCTACACCTTC. Protein product: CASSYTTGSLYGYTF.

The gene calls are TRBV28 and TRBJ2-7; D might be TRBD2 (6 bases). V was cut by 4 bases and J by 4 bases, with 20 bases left in between. Per the germline V gene, CDR1 is MDHEN and CDR2 is SYDVKM. There are 16 residues in the CDR3. CDR3 DNA: TGTGCCAGCAGTTCACCAATGGGGGGATGGGGTTACGAGCAGTACGTC. Translation gives CASSSPMGGWGYEQYV.